What follows are 5 T cell receptor beta chains derived from one specimen sequenced in a study of blood T cell repertoires in COVID-19. Assay used: immunoSEQ multiplex PCR; TCRdb lists only in-frame clones, some missing. The table lists more than 200,000 clones, roughly 87% of them singletons. The material sequenced was PBMCs or T cells enriched from blood (not recorded which). All receptors come from a woman in her twenties or thirties with acute COVID-19.

This clone was observed once. This chain joins TRBV6-5 and TRBJ2-7, with 9 bases that match TRBD1. This CDR3 comprises 15 residues. CDR1 is MNHEY, CDR2 SVGAGI, per germline. V lost 8 bases, J lost 1 base, and 9 bases stayed unmatched. For the CDR3, the DNA is TGTGCCAGCGGGGGGACAGGGAGGGTTTCCTACGAGCAGTACTTC. Protein product: CASGGTGRVSYEQYF.

The chain is built from TRBV5-8 and TRBJ1-5, with 7 bases matching TRBD1. Germline V gene lookup returns CDR1 SGHTS and CDR2 YDEGEE. CDR3 size: 16 residues. The J segment lost 6 bases and the V segment lost 4 bases, leaving 13 bases of the junction unmatched. The DNA for the CDR3 is TGTGCCAGCAGCATTACACAGGGGAGTATACCTCAGCCCCAGCATTTT. Translated: CASSITQGSIPQPQHF.

The rearrangement links TRBV15 to TRBJ1-3; maybe TRBD1 (6 bases). Germline assignment: CDR1 LNHNV and CDR2 YYDKDF (reference sequence). The CDR3 extends over 17 amino acids. The ends were cut back, 0 bases at V and 2 bases at J, with 14 bases in the middle. The CDR3 DNA reads as TGTGCCACCAGCAGAGAGAAGGGGGTTGGAACTGGAAACACCATATATTTT. It encodes CATSREKGVGTGNTIYF.

This clone was seen more than once but under ten times. V gene TRBV11-2 combines with J gene TRBJ2-1; TRBD1 might be the D (6 bases). This CDR3 has 13 amino acids. The ends were cut back, 3 bases at V and 9 bases at J, with 12 bases in the middle. From germline, CDR1 is SGHAT and CDR2 FQNNGV. CDR3 amino acids: CASSLGAASEQFF. The CDR3 bases are TGTGCCAGCAGCTTGGGGGCGGCGAGTGAGCAGTTCTTC. The variable domain in full, completed from reference TRBV11-2 and TRBJ2-1, reads EAGVAQSPRYKIIEKRQSVAFWCNPISGHATLYWYQQILGQGPKLLIQFQNNGVVDDSQLPKDRFSAERLKGVDSTLKIQPAKLEDSAVYLCASSLGAASEQFFGPGTRLTVL.

The chain links TRBV3-1 (or the pseudogene TRBV3-2) to TRBJ2-5; maybe TRBD1 (6 bases). The CDR3 runs to 15 residues. Looked up from germline, CDR1 is LGHDT and CDR2 is YNNKEL (reference sequence). Trimming removed 4 bases at V and 5 bases at J, with 17 bases between. This CDR3 reads CASSPQQGVRETQYF. CDR3 bases: TGTGCCAGCAGCCCTCAACAGGGCGTGAGGGAGACCCAGTACTTC.